This TCR beta chain was identified during a study of blood T cell repertoires in COVID-19. Original methodology: The authors estimated nucleated cell counts from reference gene primer amplification. Sequenced by immunoSEQ multiplex PCR; TCRdb stores in-frame clones only, minus some. V, J and clone size derive from that table, while D and trimming were established from the DNA sequence. This sample has under 130,000 clones; 80% to 90% occur once, and the top ten carry 7.5% to 10%. CDR3 length: 15 residues. The trim removed 3 bases at V and 0 bases at J, leaving 1 base unmatched. Looked up from germline, CDR1 is LGHNA and CDR2 is YSLEER.

Input material: peripheral blood. This sequence originates from a woman in her 70s with acute or convalescent COVID-19. The chain couples TRBV4-3 to TRBJ2-2; 7 nucleotides align to TRBD1. CDR3 in DNA: TGCGCCAGCAGCCAGGGACAGACGAACACCGGGGAGCTGTTTTTT. Amino acids: CASSQGQTNTGELFF.